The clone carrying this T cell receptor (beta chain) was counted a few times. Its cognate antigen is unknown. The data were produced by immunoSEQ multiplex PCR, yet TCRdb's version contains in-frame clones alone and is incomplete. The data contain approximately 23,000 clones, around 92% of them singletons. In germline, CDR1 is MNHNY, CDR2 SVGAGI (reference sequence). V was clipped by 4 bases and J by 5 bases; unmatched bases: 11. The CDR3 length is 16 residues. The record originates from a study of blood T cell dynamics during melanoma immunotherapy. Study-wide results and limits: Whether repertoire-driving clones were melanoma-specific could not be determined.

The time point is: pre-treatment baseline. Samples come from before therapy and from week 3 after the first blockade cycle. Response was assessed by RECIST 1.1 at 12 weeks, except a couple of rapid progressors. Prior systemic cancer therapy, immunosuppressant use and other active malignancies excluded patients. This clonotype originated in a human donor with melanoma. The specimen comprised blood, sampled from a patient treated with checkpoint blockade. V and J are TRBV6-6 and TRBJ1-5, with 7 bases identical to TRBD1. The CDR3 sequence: CASSSSSRQGHQPQHF. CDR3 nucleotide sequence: TGTGCCAGCAGTTCCTCCAGTCGACAGGGCCATCAGCCCCAGCATTTT.